This passage covers 23 T cell receptor beta chains from one sample sequenced in a study of blood T cell repertoires in COVID-19. The method was immunoSEQ multiplex PCR; TCRdb's version includes in-frame clones alone and lacks a portion of them. Of 400,000 to 450,000 clones listed, roughly 88% are singletons. The sequencing sample was made of PBMCs or T cells enriched from blood (not recorded which). The receptors stem from a man aged 18 to 29 who had recovered from COVID-19.

The V gene is TRBV5-4, the J gene TRBJ2-1; 7 positions agree with TRBD1. Germline lookup yields CDR1 SGHNT and CDR2 YYREEE (reference sequence). This CDR3 region has 14 residues. Trimming took 9 bases from V and 6 from J; bases not matched to a gene: 12. CDR3 nucleotide sequence: TGTGCCACCACGAGACAGGGCCTGGCCAATGAGCAGTTCTTC. This translates into CATTRQGLANEQFF.

This chain links TRBV11-3 with TRBJ2-1; D is perhaps TRBD1 (6 bases). The length of the CDR3 is 13 residues. Germline loops: CDR1 SGHNT, CDR2 YENEEA. Trimming stripped 5 bases from V and 10 bases from J, with 15 bases between. The CDR3 spells CASSARGGDEQFF. The CDR3 DNA reads as TGTGCCAGCAGCGCCCGTGGGGGCGACGAGCAGTTCTTC. Based on the CDR3 plus reference TRBV11-3 and TRBJ2-1, the full variable domain is EAGVVQSPRYKIIEKKQPVAFWCNPISGHNTLYWYLQNLGQGPELLIRYENEEAVDDSQLPKDRFSAERLKGVDSTLKIQPAELGDSAVYLCASSARGGDEQFFGPGTRLTVL.

The chain has TRBV25-1 and TRBJ1-6; 8 nucleotides match TRBD1. Losses at the gene ends were 5 bases for V and 9 bases for J; bases not matched to a gene: 6. Germline assignment: CDR1 MGHDK and CDR2 SYGVNS. The CDR3 runs 14 residues. The CDR3 bases are TGTGCCAGCAGTACGACAGGGGTAACTTCACCCCTCCACTTT. It translates to CASSTTGVTSPLHF.

This chain connects TRBV25-1 to TRBJ1-1; 7 bases map to TRBD1. V was clipped by 0 bases and J by 9 bases; unmatched bases: 4. Germline V gives CDR1 MGHDK, CDR2 SYGVNS. This CDR3 is 13 amino acids long. DNA of the CDR3: TGTGCCAGCAGTGAATATAGACAGGGCCAAGCTTTCTTT. It codes for CASSEYRQGQAFF.

V is TRBV13 and J is TRBJ2-1; 8 bases are a match to TRBD1. V lost 5 bases to trimming and J lost 8 bases; unmatched junction nucleotides: 20. Germline CDR1 is PRHDT and CDR2 is FYEKMQ (reference sequence). CDR3 length equals 18 residues. The CDR3: CASSPRDRTVRSMDEQFF. CDR3 in DNA: TGTGCCAGCAGCCCACGGGACAGGACAGTTCGTAGTATGGATGAGCAGTTCTTC.

The chain has TRBV2 and TRBJ1-1; D is undetermined. The CDR3 length is 16 residues. From germline, CDR1 is SNHLY and CDR2 FYNNEI. V was cut by 4 bases and J by 1 base, with 16 bases left in between. CDR3 in amino acids: CASSAQEFNTNTEAFF. DNA of the CDR3: TGTGCCAGCAGTGCCCAGGAATTTAACACGAACACTGAAGCTTTCTTT.

The chain joins TRBV4-1 to TRBJ2-1, with 10 bases lining up with TRBD2. The CDR3 sequence is 15 residues long. Germline assignment: CDR1 MGHRA and CDR2 YSYEKL. The J segment lost 7 bases and the V segment lost 2 bases, leaving 5 bases of the junction unmatched. CDR3 DNA: TGCGCCAGCAGCCAACTAGCGGGAGTATATAATGAGCAGTTCTTC. Its protein is CASSQLAGVYNEQFF.

The J gene is TRBJ2-2, the V gene TRBV4-2; D might be TRBD2 (6 bases). Germline lookup yields CDR1 LGHNA and CDR2 YNFKEQ. The V and J ends lost 0 bases and 10 bases respectively, with 9 bases between them. CDR3 length: 13 amino acids. In nucleotides, the CDR3 is TGTGCCAGCAGCCAAGATCGGGGGTCGGAGCTGTTTTTT. The encoded protein is CASSQDRGSELFF.

The genes are TRBV15 and TRBJ2-1; weak D call: TRBD2 (6 bases). The CDR3 consists of 16 residues. Trimming stripped 0 bases from V and 3 bases from J, with 12 bases between. CDR1 is LNHNV and CDR2 is YYDKDF in the germline V gene (reference sequence). The chain's CDR3 is CATSRDGGRNYNEQFF. CDR3 coding DNA: TGTGCCACCAGCAGAGATGGGGGGAGGAACTACAATGAGCAGTTCTTC.

The chain joins TRBV18 to TRBJ1-1; possible D gene TRBD1, 5 bases. V lost 3 bases, J lost 10 bases, and 21 bases lay in between. The CDR3 is made up of 15 amino acids. Germline lookup yields CDR1 KGHSH and CDR2 LQKENI. Here the CDR3 DNA reads TGTGCCAGCTCACCCTCGGGGGGGTCAGTGTTTGGAGCTTTCTTT. Translated, it gives CASSPSGGSVFGAFF.

V is TRBV10-3 and J is TRBJ1-5, with 9 bases lining up with TRBD1. Trimming at V came to 6 bases and at J to 4 bases, leaving 10 bases not matched to a gene. Germline-derived CDR1 and CDR2 are ENHRY and SYGVKD. The CDR3 spans 16 residues. This chain's CDR3 is CAISATGGEGNQPQHF. CDR3 coding DNA: TGTGCCATCAGCGCAACAGGGGGCGAGGGTAATCAGCCCCAGCATTTT.

This chain uses TRBV6-1 with TRBJ1-2; 7 bases fit TRBD1. V trimming: 0 bases; J trimming: 14 bases; junction bases outside the gene matches: 12. The CDR3 runs to 14 residues. Germline V gene lookup returns CDR1 MNHNS and CDR2 SASEGT. CDR3 sequence: CASSEARGDSVYTF. The CDR3 bases are TGTGCCAGCAGTGAAGCAAGGGGGGACAGCGTGTATACCTTC.

V gene TRBV29-1 combines with J gene TRBJ2-1, with a tentative D call TRBD1 (6 bases). Trimming took off 4 bases at V and 0 bases at J, with 13 bases between the two ends. The length of the CDR3 is 15 residues. The V gene's germline CDR1 is SQVTM and CDR2 ANQGSEA. The CDR3 coding sequence is TGCAGCGTTGGGGGGCGCGGTAGCTCCTACAATGAGCAGTTCTTC. Protein: CSVGGRGSSYNEQFF.

The V and J genes are TRBV29-1 and TRBJ2-2, with TRBD2 identical over 10 bases. This CDR3 is built from 14 residues. V gave up 6 bases and J gave up 6 bases; unmatched junction bases: 7. Germline CDR1 and CDR2: SQVTM and ANQGSEA. The CDR3 is CSVRAGGPAGELFF. The CDR3 DNA reads as TGCAGCGTCCGAGCGGGAGGGCCAGCCGGGGAGCTGTTTTTT.

The rearrangement uses TRBV6-2 or TRBV6-3 and TRBJ1-2; D is undetermined. This CDR3 region has 11 residues. From germline, CDR1 is MNHEY and CDR2 SVGEGT. Trimming left V 2 bases short and J 7 bases short, with 5 bases between. The CDR3 loop reads CASSYLRGYTF. CDR3 bases: TGTGCCAGCAGTTACCTCCGTGGCTACACCTTC.

This chain uses TRBV30 with TRBJ2-1; 10 bases agree with TRBD2. The CDR3 consists of 14 residues. The V segment lost 7 bases and the J segment 10 bases; nucleotides outside the gene matches: 13. Germline V gives CDR1 GTSNPN, CDR2 SVGIG (reference sequence). CDR3 coding DNA: TGTGCCTCACAGGCTAGCGGGAGACTTGACGAGCAGTTCTTC. As protein: CASQASGRLDEQFF.

This chain joins TRBV10-1 and TRBJ1-1; no clear D gene. CDR3 length: 17 residues. V lost 4 bases and J lost 1, with 19 bases in between. The germline gives CDR1 WNHNN, CDR2 SYGVQD (reference sequence). The CDR3 sequence: CASSVAELRETNTEAFF. CDR3 DNA sequence: TGCGCCAGCAGTGTGGCAGAGTTAAGGGAGACGAACACTGAAGCTTTCTTT.

This rearrangement joins TRBV10-3 to TRBJ2-2, with 9 positions matching TRBD1. V dropped 8 bases and J dropped 1; count of bases not matched to a gene: 2. Germline loops: CDR1 ENHRY, CDR2 SYGVKD. The length of the CDR3 is 14 residues. The CDR3 protein is CAIGTGLNTGELFF. In DNA, the CDR3 is TGTGCCATCGGGACAGGGTTGAACACCGGGGAGCTGTTTTTT.

This sequence joins TRBV5-1 and TRBJ2-1; the match to TRBD2 covers 11 bases. Germline loops: CDR1 SGHRS, CDR2 YFSETQ. V lost 0 bases, J lost 10 bases, and 9 bases stayed unmatched. This CDR3 contains 16 residues. The CDR3 DNA reads as TGCGCCAGCAGCTTGGTAGCTAGCGGGGGGTTCGGAGAGCAGTTCTTC. The encoded protein is CASSLVASGGFGEQFF.

The rearrangement uses TRBV4-1 and TRBJ2-2; TRBD2 aligns across 8 bases. Germline values: CDR1 MGHRA, CDR2 YSYEKL. Trimming took 1 base from V and 7 from J; bases not matched to a gene: 14. CDR3 length: 18 amino acids. CDR3 loop: CASSQGSGKGFENGELFF. CDR3 nucleotide sequence: TGCGCCAGCAGCCAAGGTAGCGGGAAGGGATTTGAGAACGGGGAGCTGTTTTTT.

The chain has TRBV2 and TRBJ1-1, with 7 bases matching TRBD1. Germline CDR1 SNHLY, CDR2 FYNNEI. CDR3 length: 13 amino acids. The V gene end was trimmed by 10 bases and the J gene end by 1 base; junction bases not matched to a gene: 6. The CDR3 sequence is CANGQEKNTEAFF. The DNA of the CDR3 is TGTGCCAACGGACAGGAGAAGAACACTGAAGCTTTCTTT. Based on the CDR3 plus reference TRBV2 and TRBJ1-1, the full variable domain is EPEVTQTPSHQVTQMGQEVILRCVPISNHLYFYWYRQILGQKVEFLVSFYNNEISEKSEIFDDQFSVERPDGSNFTLKIRSTKLEDSAMYFCANGQEKNTEAFFGQGTRLTVV.

The rearrangement uses TRBV25-1 and TRBJ2-2; D gene ambiguous. The CDR3 loop spans 14 amino acids. With 8 bases removed from V and 4 bases from J, the gap between germline ends came to 14 bases. In germline, CDR1 is MGHDK, CDR2 SYGVNS. The CDR3 region has the DNA TGTGCCAGCCGTCCATTCACGGGCACCGGGGAGCTGTTTTTT. Its translation: CASRPFTGTGELFF.

This clone was counted once. The chain joins TRBV5-3 to TRBJ1-6; no definite D call. TRBV5-3 is given ORF status, its function remaining uncertain. CDR3 length: 10 residues. V lost 9 bases and J lost 13, with 11 bases in between. The CDR3 reads CAIPSVPLHF. CDR3 in DNA: TGTGCCATCCCGTCAGTCCCCCTCCACTTT.